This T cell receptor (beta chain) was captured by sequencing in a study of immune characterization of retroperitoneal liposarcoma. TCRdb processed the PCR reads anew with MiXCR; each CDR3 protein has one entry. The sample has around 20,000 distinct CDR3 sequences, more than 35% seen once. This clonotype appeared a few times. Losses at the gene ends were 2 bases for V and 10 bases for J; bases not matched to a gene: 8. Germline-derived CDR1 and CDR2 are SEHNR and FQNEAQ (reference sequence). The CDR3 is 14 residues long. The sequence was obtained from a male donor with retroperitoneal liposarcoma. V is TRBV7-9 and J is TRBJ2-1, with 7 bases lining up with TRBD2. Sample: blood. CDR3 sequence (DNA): TGTGCCAGCAGCTTACGGGAGGCCTCCTACGAGCAGTTCTTC. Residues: CASSLREASYEQFF. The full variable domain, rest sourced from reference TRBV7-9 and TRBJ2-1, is DTGVSQNPRHKITKRGQNVTFRCDPISEHNRLYWYRQTLGQGPEFLTYFQNEAQLEKSRLLSDRFSAERPKGSFSTLEIQRTEQGDSAMYLCASSLREASYEQFFGPGTRLTVL.